Shown below are 19 T cell receptor beta chains from a single sample sequenced in a study of CD8 T cells in ankylosing spondylitis. Study-wide findings and caveats: It appeared that ankylosing spondylitis blood was characterized by a TCR beta motif of under ten highly homologous variants.

Antigens for these TCRs are unknown. TCRdb re-called the 5' RACE reads with MiXCR, one entry per CDR3 protein. The table includes around 390,000 distinct CDR3 sequences, 20% to 25% detected once. Sequencing used blood, either unsorted or a sorted T cell fraction (not recorded which). Receptors originate from a male donor with ankylosing spondylitis.

This clonotype was recorded a few times. This rearrangement joins TRBV9 to TRBJ2-3; D may be TRBD1 (9 bases). Germline loops: CDR1 SGDLS, CDR2 YYNGEE. This CDR3 has 16 residues. V was clipped by 3 bases and J by 4 bases, with 18 bases between them. As DNA, the CDR3 is TGTGCCAGCAGCGCGGGGGGGACAGGGAGGTCAGATACGCAGTATTTT. Translating it yields CASSAGGTGRSDTQYF. Filled out from reference TRBV9 and TRBJ2-3, the complete variable domain reads DSGVTQTPKHLITATGQRVTLRCSPRSGDLSVYWYQQSLDQGLQFLIQYYNGEERAKGNILERFSAQQFPDLHSELNLSSLELGDSALYFCASSAGGTGRSDTQYFGPGTRLTVL.

This rearrangement joins TRBV4-2 to TRBJ2-7; D is perhaps TRBD2 (5 bases). The V end was cut by 6 bases, the J end by 5 bases, with 17 bases between. The CDR3 runs 14 residues. Germline CDR1 reads LGHNA; CDR2 reads YNFKEQ. The CDR3 sequence is CASRSLGSGDEQYF. CDR3 in DNA: TGTGCCAGCAGATCCTTGGGGAGCGGCGACGAGCAGTACTTC.

The gene calls are TRBV12-3 or TRBV12-4 and TRBJ1-4; D is perhaps TRBD1 (6 bases). The length of the CDR3 is 14 residues. Trimming removed 6 bases from V and 8 bases from J, with 16 bases in between. CDR3 sequence reads: CASRQGRDMEKLFF. In nucleotides, the CDR3 is TGTGCCAGCAGGCAGGGGAGGGATATGGAAAAACTGTTTTTT.

This clonotype was recorded a few times. The chain combines TRBV20-1 with TRBJ2-7, with TRBD2 matching over 8 bases. Germline CDR1 DFQATT, CDR2 SNEGSKA (reference sequence). CDR3 length: 17 amino acids. Losses at the gene ends were 1 base for V and 2 bases for J; bases not matched to a gene: 13. CDR3 residues: CSARGATIAGKTYEQYF. In nucleotides, the CDR3 is TGCAGTGCTAGAGGTGCGACTATAGCGGGGAAAACCTACGAGCAGTACTTC.

In this sample, this clonotype turned up a few times. The chain joins TRBV2 to TRBJ2-7; 9 bases line up with TRBD2. Trimming at V came to 8 bases and at J to 6 bases, leaving 11 bases not matched to a gene. Germline CDR1 reads SNHLY; CDR2 reads FYNNEI. The CDR3 runs 14 residues. The CDR3 spells CASGRLAAKSEQYF. As DNA, the CDR3 is TGTGCCAGCGGAAGACTAGCGGCTAAATCCGAGCAGTACTTC.

This clonotype has more than one count but fewer than ten. The chain uses TRBV5-6 and TRBJ2-5; 9 bases are a match to TRBD1. This CDR3 has 16 amino acids. CDR1 SGHDT and CDR2 YYEEEE come from the germline V gene. The V and J ends lost 4 bases and 0 bases, in that order; junction bases with no gene match: 7. This chain's CDR3 is CASSRTGDPDQETQYF. The DNA of the CDR3 is TGTGCCAGCAGCCGGACAGGGGATCCCGACCAAGAGACCCAGTACTTC.

The CDR3 region is CASSSFGISGNTIYF. Written as DNA, the CDR3 is TGTGCCAGCAGTTCGTTCGGGATCTCTGGAAACACCATATATTTT. V usage is TRBV12-3 or TRBV12-4 and J usage is TRBJ1-3; D call uncertain. CDR3 length equals 15 residues. Trimming pared 4 bases from V and 0 bases from J, leaving 10 bases between.

V and J are TRBV5-1 and TRBJ2-6, with D tentatively TRBD1 or TRBD2 (5 bases each). This CDR3 region has 17 residues. Germline CDR1 and CDR2: SGHRS and YFSETQ. V lost 1 base and J lost 0, with 11 bases in between. The CDR3 DNA reads TGCGCCAGCAGCTTGCTTCCAGGGAGCTCTGGGGCCAACGTCCTGACTTTC. It is translated as CASSLLPGSSGANVLTF.

This clonotype was picked up many times. This chain links TRBV24-1 with TRBJ1-1; tentatively, D is TRBD1 (6 bases). Germline V gene lookup returns CDR1 KGHDR and CDR2 SFDVKD. V lost 7 bases, J lost 2 bases, and 10 bases lay in between. The length of the CDR3 is 13 residues. CDR3 coding DNA: TGTGCCACCAGGCTGGGACACAACACTGAAGCTTTCTTT. Translated, it gives CATRLGHNTEAFF.

The chain recombines TRBV9 with TRBJ2-3; D not resolved. CDR3 length: 15 amino acids. Germline loops: CDR1 SGDLS, CDR2 YYNGEE. V shed 6 bases and J shed 0 bases, with 14 bases lying between them. The CDR3 region is CASTKMRSSTDTQYF. CDR3 coding DNA: TGTGCCAGCACAAAGATGCGGTCTAGCACAGATACGCAGTATTTT.

This clonotype was found once. CDR3 sequence: CASSPPVLTGELFF. CDR3 DNA: TGTGCCAGCTCACCGCCTGTCCTAACCGGGGAGCTGTTTTTT. J is TRBJ2-2 and V is TRBV18; no clear D gene. In germline, CDR1 is KGHSH, CDR2 LQKENI. V was trimmed by 3 bases and J by 5 bases, leaving 10 bases between them. The CDR3 has 14 amino acids.

The CDR3 sequence is CASSYKREGPNEQFF. CDR3 coding DNA: TGTGCCAGCAGTTACAAGCGGGAGGGCCCCAATGAGCAGTTCTTC. The genes are TRBV6-5 and TRBJ2-1; TRBD2 agrees at 10 bases. V trimming: 2 bases; J trimming: 6 bases; junction bases outside the gene matches: 4. CDR1 is MNHEY and CDR2 is SVGAGI in the germline V gene. The CDR3 contains 15 residues.

The table lists this clonotype with a count of one. This chain uses TRBV20-1 with TRBJ1-5; D may be TRBD1 (6 bases). Looked up from germline, CDR1 is DFQATT and CDR2 is SNEGSKA (reference sequence). The CDR3 runs to 13 residues. The V gene lost 8 bases and the J gene lost 0 bases, with 11 bases spanning the gap. CDR3 in DNA: TGCAGTACCAGACAGGATAGCAATCAGCCCCAGCATTTT. Amino acid sequence: CSTRQDSNQPQHF.

This clonotype was found many times. The chain has TRBV4-2 and TRBJ2-7; 9 bases line up with TRBD1. This CDR3 region has 16 residues. J was trimmed by 7 bases and V by 4 bases; bases with no gene match: 14. Per germline, CDR1 LGHNA and CDR2 YNFKEQ. The CDR3 DNA reads as TGTGCCAGCAGCCTCACCGCGGACAGGGGACGAGGAGAGCAGTACTTC. Translated, it gives CASSLTADRGRGEQYF.

This clonotype was observed a few times. This chain uses TRBV19 with TRBJ1-1; D might be TRBD1 (5 bases). Germline V CDR1 and CDR2: LNHDA, SQIVND (reference sequence). The CDR3 runs to 14 residues. V was clipped by 5 bases and J by 1 base, with 11 bases between them. This CDR3 is CASSLRRENTEAFF. The CDR3 coding sequence is TGTGCCAGTAGTCTCCGCAGGGAGAACACTGAAGCTTTCTTT.

The CDR3 nucleotides read TGTGCCAGCAGGCCCGACAGGGGGGGAAATCAGCCCCAGCATTTT. This codes for CASRPDRGGNQPQHF. The chain links TRBV2 to TRBJ1-5; 9 nucleotides line up with TRBD1. With 6 bases clipped from V and 4 bases from J, the junction kept 7 bases outside the gene matches. Per germline, CDR1 SNHLY and CDR2 FYNNEI. This CDR3 spans 15 amino acids.

J is TRBJ2-1 and V is TRBV15, with TRBD1 matching over 9 bases. Trimming cost V 3 bases and J 1 base; bases outside gene matches: 4. Germline CDR1 reads LNHNV; CDR2 reads YYDKDF (reference sequence). The length of the CDR3 is 16 residues. The CDR3: CATSRSGTGSYNEQFF. CDR3 nucleotide sequence: TGTGCCACCAGCAGGTCCGGGACAGGGTCCTACAATGAGCAGTTCTTC. Full variable domain (rest looked up from reference TRBV15 and TRBJ2-1): DAMVIQNPRYQVTQFGKPVTLSCSQTLNHNVMYWYQQKSSQAPKLLFHYYDKDFNNEADTPDNFQSRRPNTSFCFLDIRSPGLGDTAMYLCATSRSGTGSYNEQFFGPGTRLTVL.

This sequence joins TRBV5-1 and TRBJ2-2; D is unclear. V dropped 1 base and J dropped 7 bases, with 17 bases sitting between them. Looked up from germline, CDR1 is SGHRS and CDR2 is YFSETQ. There are 16 residues in the CDR3. The CDR3 nucleotides are TGCGCCAGCAGCTTGAGGCCCCATCGGGCGGTCGGGGAGCTGTTTTTT. Translated: CASSLRPHRAVGELFF.

This clonotype was seen more than once but under ten times. The rearrangement links TRBV24-1 to TRBJ2-1, with TRBD2 identical over 11 bases. V was pared by 4 bases and J by 10 bases, with 8 bases of the junction left unmatched. The germline V gene encodes CDR1 KGHDR and CDR2 SFDVKD. The CDR3 loop spans 15 amino acids. The CDR3 here is CATSDQMTSGKEQFF. The CDR3 coding sequence is TGTGCCACCAGTGACCAAATGACTAGCGGGAAGGAGCAGTTCTTC.